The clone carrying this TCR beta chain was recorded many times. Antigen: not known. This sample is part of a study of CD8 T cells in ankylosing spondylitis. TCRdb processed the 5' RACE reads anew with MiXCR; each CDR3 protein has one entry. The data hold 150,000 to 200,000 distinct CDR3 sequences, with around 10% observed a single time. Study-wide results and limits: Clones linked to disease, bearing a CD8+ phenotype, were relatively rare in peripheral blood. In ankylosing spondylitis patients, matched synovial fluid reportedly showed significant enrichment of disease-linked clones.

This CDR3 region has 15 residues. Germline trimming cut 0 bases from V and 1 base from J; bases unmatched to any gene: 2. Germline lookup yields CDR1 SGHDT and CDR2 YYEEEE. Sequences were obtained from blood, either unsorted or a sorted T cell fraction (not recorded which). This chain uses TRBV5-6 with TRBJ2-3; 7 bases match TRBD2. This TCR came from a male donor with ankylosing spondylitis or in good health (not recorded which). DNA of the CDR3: TGTGCCAGCAGCTTGGCTCGGGAGGGCACAGATACGCAGTATTTT. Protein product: CASSLAREGTDTQYF.